Sequencing of this T cell receptor beta chain was carried out in a study of breast tumors, draining lymph nodes, adjacent tissues. The CDR3 is 16 residues long. Germline lookup yields CDR1 SGHNT and CDR2 YENEEA. V lost 1 base and J lost 6, with 19 bases in between. Overall study results and limits: Tumors had less TCR diversity than lymph nodes, more than nontumor tissue. The lymph node origin of tumor T cells was framed as consistent with a hypothesis, not demonstrated. Data fit most tumor T cells coming from lymph node, expanding in tumor. Luminal-like breast cancer showed significantly greater tumor-nontumor repertoire similarity than basal-like breast cancer did.

TCRdb fed the multiplex PCR reads into MiXCR, producing one record per CDR3 protein. The repertoire has approximately 280,000 distinct CDR3 sequences, roughly 30% of them found once; the top ten carry 0.85% to 1.2%. This clonotype appeared many times. Its antigen is unidentified. Samples came from axillary lymph nodes draining the breast cancer. The receptor was derived from a female donor with breast cancer. Some clones in this sample may be carry-over from other donors' samples. The chain has TRBV11-3 and TRBJ2-7, with D maybe TRBD2 (5 bases). Sequencing was done on a sample of axillary lymph node tissue. CDR3 DNA: TGTGCCAGCAGCTTAGGGTGTGGCGCGGGTTATCGCGAGCAGTACTTC. Amino acid sequence: CASSLGCGAGYREQYF.